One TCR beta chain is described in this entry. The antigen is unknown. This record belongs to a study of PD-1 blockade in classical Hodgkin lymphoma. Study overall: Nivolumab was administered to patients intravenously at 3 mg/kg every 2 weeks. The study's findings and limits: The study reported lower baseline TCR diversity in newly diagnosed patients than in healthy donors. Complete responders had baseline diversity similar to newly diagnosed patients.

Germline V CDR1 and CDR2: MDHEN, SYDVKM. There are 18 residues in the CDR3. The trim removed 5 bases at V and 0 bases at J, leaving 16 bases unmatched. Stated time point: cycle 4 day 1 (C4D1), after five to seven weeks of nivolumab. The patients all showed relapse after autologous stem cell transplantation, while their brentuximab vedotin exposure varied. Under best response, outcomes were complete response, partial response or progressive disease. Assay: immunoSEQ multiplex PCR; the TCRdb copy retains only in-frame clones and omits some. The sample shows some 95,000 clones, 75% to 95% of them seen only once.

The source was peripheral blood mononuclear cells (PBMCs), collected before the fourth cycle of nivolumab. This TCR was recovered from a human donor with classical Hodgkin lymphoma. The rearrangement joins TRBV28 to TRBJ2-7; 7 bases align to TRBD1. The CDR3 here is CASSIIGGRGPSSYEQYF. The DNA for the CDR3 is TGTGCCAGCAGTATTATAGGGGGCCGGGGCCCGAGCTCCTACGAGCAGTACTTC.